The clone carrying this T cell receptor beta chain turned up a few times. This CDR3 comprises 17 residues. From germline, CDR1 is SGHAT and CDR2 FQNNGV. The V end was cut by 0 bases, the J end by 0 bases, with 12 bases between. The data are from a study of blood T cells in healthy people across ages. Alongside a J-beta primer mix, a sample-barcoded 5' primer served in a second PCR lasting 7 to 11 cycles. TCRdb fed the 5' RACE reads into MiXCR, producing one record per CDR3 protein. This table holds about a million distinct CDR3 sequences, 45% to 50% found once. This receptor was obtained from a man aged 25-40 years in good health. The specimen sequenced was blood. V is TRBV11-2 and J is TRBJ2-4; perhaps TRBD1 as D (7 bases). In DNA, the CDR3 is TGTGCCAGCAGCTTAGATGCAGGGGGGCTAGCCAAAAACATTCAGTACTTC. Its protein product is CASSLDAGGLAKNIQYF.